Presented here are 3 T cell receptor beta chains from one specimen sequenced in a study of T cells of healthy individuals (dated by TCRdb to 2016 to 2019). The library was produced with 5' RACE. Sequencing relied on an Illumina MiSeq. The public reads were reanalyzed by TCRdb: fastp trimming at Q25, MiXCR alignment, in-frame beta chains only. Each entry merges the rows of one CDR3 protein and shows their most common DNA and genes. Across this sample there are around 63,000 distinct CDR3 sequences, with about a sixth seen only once. The ten largest clones add up to approximately 4.7% of the sample. The receptor set was obtained from a human donor in good health.

This clonotype was picked up one time. The chain carries TRBV6-2 or TRBV6-3 and TRBJ2-1; no firm D call. CDR3 size: 12 residues. Trimming stripped 3 bases from V and 10 bases from J, with 10 bases between. Germline V gene lookup returns CDR1 MNHEY and CDR2 SVGEGT. CDR3 residues: CASSYRPGEQFF. CDR3 DNA: TGTGCCAGCAGTTATAGGCCTGGGGAGCAGTTCTTC.

This clonotype was picked up a small number of times. The V gene is TRBV5-1, the J gene TRBJ1-1; maybe TRBD1 (6 bases). Between the trimmed V and J ends, which lost 5 bases and 0 bases, there was a span of 11 bases. This CDR3 is built from 14 residues. Germline values: CDR1 SGHRS, CDR2 YFSETQ. The CDR3 is CASRWDTMNTEAFF. CDR3 in DNA: TGCGCCAGCAGATGGGACACCATGAACACTGAAGCTTTCTTT.

The table lists this clonotype with a few counts. The chain employs TRBV6-2 or TRBV6-3 and TRBJ2-5; 7 bases agree with TRBD1. Germline trimming cut 8 bases from V and 2 bases from J; bases unmatched to any gene: 11. Germline CDR1 MNHEY, CDR2 SVGEGT. This CDR3 has 15 amino acids. The CDR3 nucleotides are TGTGCCAGCGGCAAACAGGGGCGCCGGCAAGAGACCCAGTACTTC. It is translated as CASGKQGRRQETQYF.